This T cell receptor beta chain is from a study of T cell changes during pregnancy in multiple sclerosis (dated by TCRdb to between 2017 and 2020). Background on the whole study: The study looked at changes in the T cell repertoire across pregnancy in women with multiple sclerosis.

This clone has just a few counts. Its antigen remains undetermined. No base-level quality is on record; no much larger clone is a single base apart. The library was generated by the immunoSEQ multiplex PCR assay. In its TCRdb copy, this immuneACCESS table keeps in-frame sequences only and misses some clones. Where compared with another copy, unresolved V genes explain less than half of these, and the others have no known cause. In all, the sample holds more than 50,000 clones, and about 91% of those were seen once. The leading ten clones occupy around 0.9% of the sample. The origin of this receptor is a female donor with multiple sclerosis, enrolled in a pregnancy study. This material consisted of peripheral blood, taken before pregnancy.

The nucleotide sequence is given as TGTGCCAGCAGCTTGATAGCGGGGGACCAAGAGACCCAGTACTTC. It translates to CASSLIAGDQETQYF. Recombination connected TRBV5-4 to TRBJ2-5; 9 junctional bases match TRBD2. V loses 1 base at its end and J loses 0 bases; junction bases beyond the gene matches: 1. CDR1 and CDR2 (SGHNT, YYREEE) derive from the germline V gene (reference sequence). From its cysteine to its phenylalanine, the CDR3 spans 15 amino acids. Just the 45-base CDR3 DNA is kept, in frame starting at base 1.